This TCR beta chain was sequenced in a study of cytomegalovirus exposure and HLA in healthy donors. On the study more broadly: An early release of data contained approximately 80 million unique TCRs, which came from HLA-typed donors.

The CDR3 runs 18 residues. The germline V gene encodes CDR1 SGDLS and CDR2 YYNGEE. V was clipped by 0 bases and J by 4 bases, with 19 bases between them. Study-level findings and limits: Apparent HLA restriction characterized most CMV-associated TCR beta chains in a later analysis. The analysis excluded some indistinguishable V segments, including TRBV6-2 and TRBV6-3.

Concerning this clone itself: The antigen is undetermined. Other nucleotide sequences in the sample specify the same CDR3.

PCR primers comprised 60 Vbeta and 13 Jbeta primers. Some clones are missing from TCRdb's copy, which holds only in-frame ones; the method was immunoSEQ multiplex PCR. The data show under 100,000 clones, 55% to 75% seen once. The sequencing input was PBMCs. The TCR originated in a woman aged 45 to 65 in good health and CMV-seropositive. The chain recombines TRBV9 with TRBJ1-4; D gene uncertain. CDR3: CASSVEPVRGLVNEKLFF. CDR3 coding DNA: TGTGCCAGCAGCGTAGAGCCCGTTCGAGGATTAGTTAATGAAAAACTGTTTTTT.